Sequencing of this TCR beta chain was carried out in a study of radiotherapy plus CTLA-4 blockade in lung cancer. Regarding this clone: Its target is unknown.

Whole-study results and caveats: Some TCR clones had been derived from tumors. These clones expanded in peripheral blood after radiotherapy plus ipilimumab.

Sequencing used immunoSEQ multiplex PCR; TCRdb keeps in-frame clones, though not all of them. Counted here are 89,000 or so clones, around four fifths occurring once; the ten biggest clones make up 3% to 4%. Germline-derived CDR1 and CDR2 are SGHTA and FQGTGA. The CDR3 consists of 13 residues. With 5 bases removed from V and 6 bases from J, the gap between germline ends came to 13 bases. The chain recombines TRBV7-3 with TRBJ1-1; D is ambiguous. This TCR was recovered from a human donor with non-small cell lung cancer who had a partial response to radiotherapy plus ipilimumab. The sequencing here drew on peripheral blood, taken from a patient treated with radiotherapy plus ipilimumab. CDR3 DNA sequence: TGTGCCAGCAGCCCCCAGTTCCAGGCTGAAGCTTTCTTT. Translating gives CASSPQFQAEAFF.